One and the same sample provided the 18 T cell receptor beta chains below, sequenced in a study of fetal regulatory T cell absence and autoimmunity (dated by TCRdb to about 2017). The library was made by the immunoSEQ multiplex PCR assay. TCRdb's version of the immuneACCESS table is confined to in-frame rearrangements and falls short of the full clone set. An unresolved V gene accounts for under half of the shortfall where checked; the remainder is of unknown origin. The sample table lists 95,000 to 100,000 clones, approximately 79% of them with a count of one. The ten top clones hold 2% of the sample. Sequencing was performed on pancreas tissue. The source of these receptors is a male donor with IPEX syndrome.

The V call is TRBV9, the J call TRBJ2-3; 15 nucleotides align to TRBD2. CDR1 SGDLS and CDR2 YYNGEE come from the germline V gene. V lost 4 bases and J lost 1; bases outside the gene matches: 16. This CDR3 comprises 21 residues. The CDR3 loop reads CASSPNPGLAGGDPGTDTQYF. The DNA for the CDR3 is TGTGCCAGCAGCCCGAACCCGGGACTAGCGGGGGGCGACCCTGGCACAGATACGCAGTATTTT. Drawing the rest from reference TRBV9 and TRBJ2-3, the complete variable domain is DSGVTQTPKHLITATGQRVTLRCSPRSGDLSVYWYQQSLDQGLQFLIQYYNGEERAKGNILERFSAQQFPDLHSELNLSSLELGDSALYFCASSPNPGLAGGDPGTDTQYFGPGTRLTVL.

The chain is built from TRBV27 and TRBJ1-2; D is perhaps TRBD1 (6 bases). CDR3 size: 14 residues. Germline V CDR1 and CDR2: MNHEY, SMNVEV (reference sequence). Trimming took off 5 bases at V and 6 bases at J, with 16 bases between the two ends. DNA for the CDR3: TGTGCCAGCAGTCCATTTAAGGGGGTTGATGGCTACACCTTC. It yields the protein CASSPFKGVDGYTF.

V gene TRBV7-2 combines with J gene TRBJ2-1, with 9 bases identical to TRBD1. The ends lost 3 bases at V and 3 bases at J; junction bases unmatched: 6. This CDR3 region has 16 residues. The germline gives CDR1 SGHTA, CDR2 FQGNSA. The CDR3 region has the DNA TGTGCCAGCAGCTTTCAAACAGGGGGCGGCTACAATGAGCAGTTCTTC. This sequence encodes CASSFQTGGGYNEQFF.

The chain employs TRBV27 and TRBJ2-7; D might be TRBD1 (5 bases). Trimming took 3 bases from V and 2 from J, leaving 11 bases between them. This CDR3 is built from 14 residues. In germline, CDR1 is MNHEY, CDR2 SMNVEV (reference sequence). The CDR3 DNA follows: TGTGCCAGCAGTTTCTCAGACAGCGCCTACGAGCAGTACTTC. Translated: CASSFSDSAYEQYF.

The chain carries TRBV27 and TRBJ2-7, with D perhaps matching TRBD1 (6 bases). Trimming took off 5 bases at V and 0 bases at J, with 11 bases between the two ends. CDR1 and CDR2 (germline): MNHEY, SMNVEV (reference sequence). The CDR3 is 14 residues long. CDR3 sequence (DNA): TGTGCCAGCAGTCTTACAGGGTCCTCCTACGAGCAGTACTTC. Translated, it gives CASSLTGSSYEQYF.

The chain employs TRBV9 and TRBJ2-3, with a possible D match to TRBD2 (6 bases). The CDR3 is 19 residues long. The germline CDR1 and CDR2 sequences are SGDLS and YYNGEE. Trimming shortened V by 0 bases and J by 1 base, and 21 bases separated the two germline ends. CDR3 sequence reads: CASSVAGGPRDWGTDTQYF. CDR3 DNA: TGTGCCAGCAGCGTAGCCGGAGGTCCCAGGGACTGGGGCACAGATACGCAGTATTTT.

This chain joins TRBV19 and TRBJ2-5, with 14 nucleotides matching TRBD2. The V gene's germline CDR1 is LNHDA and CDR2 SQIVND (reference sequence). The ends lost 3 bases at V and 1 base at J; junction bases unmatched: 1. CDR3 length: 16 residues. The CDR3 region is CASSIGLAGGQETQYF. The CDR3 DNA reads as TGTGCCAGTAGTATCGGACTAGCGGGGGGCCAAGAGACCCAGTACTTC.

The chain is built from TRBV27 and TRBJ2-2; D gene uncertain. This CDR3 has 14 residues. The V gene's germline CDR1 is MNHEY and CDR2 SMNVEV (reference sequence). V dropped 2 bases and J dropped 0 bases, with 4 bases sitting between them. The CDR3 loop is CASSLAANTGELFF. CDR3 bases: TGTGCCAGCAGTTTAGCGGCGAACACCGGGGAGCTGTTTTTT.

The gene calls are TRBV12-5 and TRBJ1-5; a weak D match, TRBD1 (5 bases). The CDR3 contains 15 residues. CDR1 and CDR2 (germline): LGHNT, FRNRAP. Trimming stripped 6 bases from V and 2 bases from J, with 14 bases between. The CDR3 sequence: CASGPGTRGNQPQHF. The CDR3 DNA reads as TGTGCTAGTGGGCCAGGGACGCGAGGCAATCAGCCCCAGCATTTT.

V gene TRBV9 combines with J gene TRBJ1-1; 9 nucleotides match TRBD1. J gave up 5 bases and V 0 bases, and 8 bases lay outside the gene matches. From germline, CDR1 is SGDLS and CDR2 YYNGEE. CDR3 length: 16 residues. The CDR3 region has the DNA TGTGCCAGCAGCGTAGCTTCGGACAGGGGTTTGACTGAAGCTTTCTTT. Amino acid sequence: CASSVASDRGLTEAFF.

J is TRBJ2-3 and V is TRBV6-5; 12 bases are a match to TRBD2. The ends lost 4 bases at V and 5 bases at J; junction bases unmatched: 4. Looked up from germline, CDR1 is MNHEY and CDR2 is SVGAGI. This CDR3 comprises 15 residues. CDR3 in DNA: TGTGCCAGCAGTTCTAGCGGGGGGGCCGGAGATACGCAGTATTTT. Translated, it gives CASSSSGGAGDTQYF.

This chain links TRBV6-1 with TRBJ2-1, with TRBD1 matching over 8 bases. V was pared by 4 bases and J by 3 bases, with 11 bases of the junction left unmatched. Per the germline V gene, CDR1 is MNHNS and CDR2 is SASEGT. The CDR3 sequence is 17 residues long. In DNA, the CDR3 is TGTGCCAGCAGTGGACCTCTAGGACAGGGTCTCTACAATGAGCAGTTCTTC. This codes for CASSGPLGQGLYNEQFF.

This chain joins TRBV6-1 and TRBJ2-7, with 14 bases aligning to TRBD2. CDR1 and CDR2 from the germline V gene are MNHNS and SASEGT. The CDR3 spans 15 residues. V shed 4 bases, J shed 7 bases, and the junction held 6 bases outside the gene matches. The CDR3 coding sequence is TGTGCCAGCAGTGTTGGGACTAGCGGGAGTCGAGAGCAGTACTTC. The encoded protein is CASSVGTSGSREQYF.

The rearrangement links TRBV6-5 to TRBJ2-7; D perhaps matches TRBD1 (7 bases). CDR1 and CDR2 (germline): MNHEY, SVGAGI. Trimming shortened V by 6 bases and J by 0 bases, and 12 bases separated the two germline ends. The CDR3 runs 14 residues. CDR3 sequence: CASSFQGGSYEQYF. CDR3 DNA sequence: TGTGCCAGCAGCTTCCAGGGGGGCTCCTACGAGCAGTACTTC.

The sample holds a few counts of this clone. V usage is TRBV10-1 and J usage is TRBJ1-2; D not resolved. V was trimmed by 2 bases and J by 4 bases, leaving 2 bases between them. The CDR3 has 11 residues. Germline loops: CDR1 WNHNN, CDR2 SYGVQD (reference sequence). CDR3 sequence (DNA): TGCGCCAGCAGTGAGAGCTATGGCTACACCTTC. Amino acids: CASSESYGYTF.

V is TRBV7-2 and J is TRBJ2-4; D unclear. The CDR3 is 13 residues long. With 6 bases removed from V and 0 bases from J, the gap between germline ends came to 6 bases. Germline CDR1 reads SGHTA; CDR2 reads FQGNSA. The CDR3 spells CASSYLAKNIQYF. DNA of the CDR3: TGTGCCAGCAGTTACCTAGCCAAAAACATTCAGTACTTC.

The chain has TRBV7-9 and TRBJ2-2; D might be TRBD1 (6 bases). This CDR3 is 15 amino acids long. The germline V gene has CDR1 SEHNR and CDR2 FQNEAQ (reference sequence). Trimming shortened V by 5 bases and J by 5 bases, and 15 bases separated the two germline ends. DNA of the CDR3: TGTGCCAGCAGCCCAGGGCAGGGGTTAACCGGGGAGCTGTTTTTT. It codes for CASSPGQGLTGELFF.

CDR3 nucleotides: TGTGCCAGCAGCTTAAATCTAGCCTACCACTCCTACGAGCAGTACTTC. Its translation is CASSLNLAYHSYEQYF. The chain has TRBV11-1 and TRBJ2-7; D might be TRBD2 (5 bases). The germline CDR1 and CDR2 sequences are SGHAT and FQDESV (reference sequence). The CDR3 sequence is 16 residues long. V lost 2 bases and J lost 0, with 14 bases in between.